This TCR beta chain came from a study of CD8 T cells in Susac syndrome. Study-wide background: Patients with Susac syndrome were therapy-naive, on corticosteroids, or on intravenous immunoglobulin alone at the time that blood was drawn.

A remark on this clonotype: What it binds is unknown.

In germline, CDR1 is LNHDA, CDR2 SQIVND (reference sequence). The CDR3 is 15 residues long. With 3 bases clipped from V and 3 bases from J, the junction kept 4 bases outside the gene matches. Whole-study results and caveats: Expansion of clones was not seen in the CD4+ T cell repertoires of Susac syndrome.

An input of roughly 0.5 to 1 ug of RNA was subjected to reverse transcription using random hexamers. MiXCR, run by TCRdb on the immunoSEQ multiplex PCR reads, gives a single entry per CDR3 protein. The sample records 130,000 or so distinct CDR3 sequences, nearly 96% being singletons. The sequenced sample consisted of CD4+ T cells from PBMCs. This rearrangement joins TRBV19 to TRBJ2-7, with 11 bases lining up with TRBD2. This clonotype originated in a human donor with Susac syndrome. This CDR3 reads CASSMGTSGGYEQYF. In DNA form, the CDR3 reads TGTGCCAGTAGTATGGGGACTAGCGGAGGCTACGAGCAGTACTTC.